These 21 T cell receptor beta chains were all obtained from the same sample, sequenced in a study of CD8 T cells in ankylosing spondylitis. These receptors' targets are unknown. TCRdb redid the calling of the 5' RACE reads with MiXCR, one entry per CDR3 protein. The repertoire consists of some 140,000 distinct CDR3 sequences, with 17% occurring once and the leading ten covering 25% to 40%. Study-wide findings and caveats: The study identified a TCR beta motif of under ten highly homologous variants that appeared characteristic of ankylosing spondylitis blood.

Sequenced sample: blood, either unsorted or a sorted T cell fraction (not recorded which). Receptor source: a male donor with ankylosing spondylitis.

This clonotype has a handful of counts. This chain uses TRBV4-1 with TRBJ2-1, with D possibly being TRBD2 (6 bases). This CDR3 is 13 amino acids long. Germline CDR1 is MGHRA and CDR2 is YSYEKL. V lost 0 bases, J lost 13 bases, and 13 bases lay in between. CDR3 region: CASSQDSGGAQFF. The CDR3 bases are TGCGCCAGCAGCCAAGATAGTGGAGGGGCCCAGTTCTTC.

This clonotype came up many times. The chain combines TRBV13 with TRBJ1-5, with 9 positions matching TRBD1. The CDR3 covers 14 residues. J was trimmed by 4 bases and V by 4 bases; bases with no gene match: 2. The germline CDR1 and CDR2 sequences are PRHDT and FYEKMQ (reference sequence). The CDR3 reads CASSSGTGNQPQHF. DNA of the CDR3: TGTGCCAGCAGCTCCGGGACAGGGAATCAGCCCCAGCATTTT.

The V and J genes are TRBV6-5 and TRBJ2-2, with D perhaps TRBD1 (6 bases). V gave up 4 bases and J gave up 1 base, with 10 bases separating them. The CDR3 length is 15 residues. Germline V gene data show CDR1 as MNHEY and CDR2 as SVGAGI. This CDR3 is CASSFPGQNTGELFF. In DNA form, the CDR3 reads TGTGCCAGCAGTTTCCCGGGACAGAACACCGGGGAGCTGTTTTTT.

The rearrangement joins TRBV5-1 to TRBJ1-1; 12 nucleotides line up with TRBD1. J lost 2 bases, V lost 0 bases, and 2 bases had no gene match. The CDR3 is 16 amino acids. The germline V gene encodes CDR1 SGHRS and CDR2 YFSETQ. The chain's CDR3 is CASSLVGQGANTEAFF. DNA for the CDR3: TGCGCCAGCAGCTTGGTGGGACAGGGGGCAAACACTGAAGCTTTCTTT.

This clonotype was observed many times. The V and J genes are TRBV6-1 and TRBJ1-1, with TRBD1 identical over 7 bases. The CDR3 totals 14 residues. The trim removed 4 bases at V and 5 bases at J, leaving 7 bases unmatched. Germline assignment: CDR1 MNHNS and CDR2 SASEGT. The CDR3 here is CASSGQGRWTEAFF. The CDR3 DNA reads TGTGCCAGCAGTGGACAGGGAAGGTGGACTGAAGCTTTCTTT.

The rearrangement links TRBV7-9 to TRBJ2-7, with a possible D match to TRBD1 (6 bases). The CDR3 sequence is 15 residues long. Germline lookup yields CDR1 SEHNR and CDR2 FQNEAQ (reference sequence). V was trimmed by 0 bases and J by 0 bases, leaving 9 bases between them. The CDR3, as DNA: TGTGCCAGCAGCTTAGCGGGGACAAGCTCCTACGAGCAGTACTTC. Translated, it gives CASSLAGTSSYEQYF.

This clonotype was observed a handful of times. V usage is TRBV9 and J usage is TRBJ1-1, with TRBD1 identical over 9 bases. CDR1 and CDR2 (germline): SGDLS, YYNGEE. This CDR3 has 18 amino acids. Trimming took 0 bases from V and 0 from J; bases not matched to a gene: 9. The CDR3 loop is CASSVVLGTGIMNTEAFF. The CDR3 DNA reads TGTGCCAGCAGCGTAGTTCTTGGGACAGGGATCATGAACACTGAAGCTTTCTTT.

This chain links TRBV12-3 or TRBV12-4 with TRBJ2-2, with D possibly matching TRBD1 (6 bases). Trimming took 5 bases from V and 1 from J, leaving 17 bases between them. The length of the CDR3 is 17 residues. The CDR3 DNA reads as TGTGCCAGCAGTCCTATTACAGGGATGTTGAACACCGGGGAGCTGTTTTTT. Translated, it gives CASSPITGMLNTGELFF.

The chain employs TRBV5-1 and TRBJ2-1, with 9 bases fitting TRBD2. The CDR3 is 13 residues long. Germline-derived CDR1 and CDR2 are SGHRS and YFSETQ. Trimming at V came to 0 bases and at J to 10 bases, leaving 2 bases not matched to a gene. For the CDR3, the DNA is TGCGCCAGCAGCTTGGTAGCGGGAGTGGAGCAGTTCTTC. It specifies CASSLVAGVEQFF.

In its sample, this clonotype was seen many times. The rearrangement uses TRBV29-1 and TRBJ1-2, with D perhaps matching TRBD1 (5 bases). Trimming removed 0 bases from V and 5 bases from J, with 13 bases in between. This CDR3 has 14 amino acids. The germline V gene has CDR1 SQVTM and CDR2 ANQGSEA. Here the CDR3 reads CSVEDTRVGYGYTF. The CDR3 bases are TGCAGCGTTGAAGACACCAGGGTGGGGTATGGCTACACCTTC.

The chain carries TRBV19 and TRBJ2-7; D is possibly TRBD1 (6 bases). V was clipped by 0 bases and J by 2 bases, with 8 bases between them. This CDR3 is 14 amino acids long. CDR1 LNHDA and CDR2 SQIVND come from the germline V gene (reference sequence). CDR3 bases: TGTGCCAGTAGTATAGAAGGGGGACCCTACGAGCAGTACTTC. Translated: CASSIEGGPYEQYF.

This clonotype occurred a few times. For the CDR3, the DNA is TGCAGCGTGTCGGGACTAGCGGGAGCAGGGAATGAGCAGTTCTTC. This encodes CSVSGLAGAGNEQFF. V and J are TRBV29-1 and TRBJ2-1; 14 positions agree with TRBD2. The CDR3 is 15 residues long. After removal of 6 bases from V and 7 bases from J, the junction contained 8 bases not matched to a gene. The germline gives CDR1 SQVTM, CDR2 ANQGSEA.

This clonotype was found a few times. The chain links TRBV4-1 to TRBJ1-5; TRBD1 agrees at 7 bases. This CDR3 is 14 amino acids long. Trimming took 0 bases from V and 5 from J; bases not matched to a gene: 1. The germline V gene has CDR1 MGHRA and CDR2 YSYEKL. In DNA, the CDR3 is TGCGCCAGCAGCCAAGAAGGGGGCGATCAGCCCCAGCATTTT. It encodes CASSQEGGDQPQHF.

The CDR3 loop is CASSFDGSGYEQYF. The DNA of the CDR3 is TGTGCCAGCAGTTTTGACGGGAGCGGCTACGAGCAGTACTTC. V usage is TRBV12-3 or TRBV12-4 and J usage is TRBJ2-7, with D possibly TRBD2 on 6 matching bases. The CDR3 is made up of 14 amino acids. V was shortened by 3 bases and J by 3 bases, with 12 bases between the two germline ends.

This clonotype was counted a few times. The chain recombines TRBV7-8 with TRBJ2-7; D remains unclear. With 1 base removed from V and 4 bases from J, the gap between germline ends came to 8 bases. This CDR3 contains 13 residues. In germline, CDR1 is SGHVS, CDR2 FQNEAQ. The CDR3 DNA reads TGTGCCAGCAGCTTAGGGGTTTTTTACGAGCAGTACTTC. Amino acids: CASSLGVFYEQYF.

The chain couples TRBV7-8 to TRBJ2-2, with D perhaps matching TRBD1 (8 bases). The CDR3 extends over 15 amino acids. The germline CDR1 and CDR2 sequences are SGHVS and FQNEAQ. Trimming left V 4 bases short and J 4 bases short, with 13 bases between. The CDR3 loop reads CASSSQGGSTGELFF. CDR3 DNA: TGTGCCAGCAGCTCACAGGGGGGGAGCACCGGGGAGCTGTTTTTT. Complete variable domain (other parts from reference TRBV7-8 and TRBJ2-2): GAGVSQSPRYKVAKRGQDVALRCDPISGHVSLFWYQQALGQGPEFLTYFQNEAQLDKSGLPSDRFFAERPEGSVSTLKIQRTQQEDSAVYLCASSSQGGSTGELFFGEGSRLTVL.

This clonotype was seen a few times. The DNA of the CDR3 is TGCGCCAGCAGCCACGGGACTGGGCCGTCAGAACCCCAGCATTTT. This sequence encodes CASSHGTGPSEPQHF. This chain joins TRBV4-3 and TRBJ1-5; a possible D gene is TRBD1 (5 bases). V gave up 3 bases and J gave up 10 bases, with 19 bases separating them. The CDR3 length is 15 residues. CDR1 and CDR2 from the germline V gene are LGHNA and YSLEER.

This clonotype was recorded a few times. The chain has TRBV7-9 and TRBJ2-7, with D tentatively TRBD1 (5 bases). Germline CDR1 SEHNR, CDR2 FQNEAQ (reference sequence). Trimming removed 2 bases from V and 5 bases from J, with 13 bases in between. This CDR3 contains 14 residues. CDR3 region: CASSLSDSQDEQYF. DNA for the CDR3: TGTGCCAGCAGCTTAAGTGACAGTCAGGACGAGCAGTACTTC.

The sample holds a few counts of this clonotype. The chain couples TRBV5-5 to TRBJ1-6; D not certain. Germline V CDR1 and CDR2: SGHKS, YYEKEE (reference sequence). V was shortened by 1 base and J by 12 bases, with 20 bases between the two germline ends. The CDR3 extends over 16 amino acids. The CDR3 region has the DNA TGTGCCAGCAGCTTGTACGGTTTGGCAGAAGATTTACCCCTCCACTTT. Amino acid sequence: CASSLYGLAEDLPLHF.

The table lists this clonotype with many counts. CDR3 sequence: CASSLGTSGSRTYNEQFF. The DNA for the CDR3 is TGTGCCAGCAGCCTTGGGACTAGCGGGAGCCGGACGTACAATGAGCAGTTCTTC. This chain joins TRBV3-1 and TRBJ2-1; 14 nucleotides agree with TRBD2. With 4 bases clipped from V and 4 bases from J, the junction kept 9 bases outside the gene matches. The CDR3 consists of 18 residues. In germline, CDR1 is LGHDT, CDR2 YNNKEL (reference sequence).

This clonotype has just a few counts. V and J are TRBV9 and TRBJ2-4; D might be TRBD1 or TRBD2, each matching 5 bases. The CDR3 covers 16 residues. Germline V gene lookup returns CDR1 SGDLS and CDR2 YYNGEE. Trimming removed 0 bases from V and 8 bases from J, with 18 bases in between. DNA for the CDR3: TGTGCCAGCAGCGTAGGGGGCCCCGGAGGTGCGTACATTCAGTACTTC. Its translation: CASSVGGPGGAYIQYF.